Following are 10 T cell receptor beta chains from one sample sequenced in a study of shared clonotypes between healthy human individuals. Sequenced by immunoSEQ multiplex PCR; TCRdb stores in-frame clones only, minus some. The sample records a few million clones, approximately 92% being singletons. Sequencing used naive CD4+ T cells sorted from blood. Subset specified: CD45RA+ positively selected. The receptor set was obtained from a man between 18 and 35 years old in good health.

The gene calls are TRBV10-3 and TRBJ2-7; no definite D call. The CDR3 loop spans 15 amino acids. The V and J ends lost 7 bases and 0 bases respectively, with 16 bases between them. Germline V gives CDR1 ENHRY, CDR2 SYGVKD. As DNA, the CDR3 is TGTGCCATCATGTCGGGCACTCCCCGCTCCTACGAGCAGTACTTC. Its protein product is CAIMSGTPRSYEQYF.

The chain's CDR3 is CASSSTRGANEQFF. DNA of the CDR3: TGTGCCAGCAGCTCCACTCGGGGGGCGAATGAGCAGTTCTTC. V usage is TRBV7-2 and J usage is TRBJ2-1; possible D gene TRBD2, 7 bases. Germline values: CDR1 SGHTA, CDR2 FQGNSA. CDR3 size: 14 residues. Trimming pared 4 bases from V and 7 bases from J, leaving 14 bases between. Full variable domain (rest looked up from reference TRBV7-2 and TRBJ2-1): GAGVSQSPSNKVTEKGKDVELRCDPISGHTALYWYRQSLGQGLEFLIYFQGNSAPDKSGLPSDRFSAERTGGSVSTLTIQRTQQEDSAVYLCASSSTRGANEQFFGPGTRLTVL.

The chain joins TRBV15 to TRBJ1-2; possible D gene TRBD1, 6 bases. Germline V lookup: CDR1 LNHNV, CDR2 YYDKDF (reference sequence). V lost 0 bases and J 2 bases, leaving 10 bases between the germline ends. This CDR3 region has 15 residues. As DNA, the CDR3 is TGTGCCACCAGCAGAGATCTGGACAGCAACTATGGCTACACCTTC. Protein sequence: CATSRDLDSNYGYTF.

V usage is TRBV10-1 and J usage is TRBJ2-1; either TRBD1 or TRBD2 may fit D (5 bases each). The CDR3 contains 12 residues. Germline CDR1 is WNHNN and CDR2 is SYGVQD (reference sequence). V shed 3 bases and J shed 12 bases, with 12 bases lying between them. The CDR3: CASSDAGAPQFF. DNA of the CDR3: TGCGCCAGCAGTGACGCCGGGGCCCCGCAGTTCTTC.

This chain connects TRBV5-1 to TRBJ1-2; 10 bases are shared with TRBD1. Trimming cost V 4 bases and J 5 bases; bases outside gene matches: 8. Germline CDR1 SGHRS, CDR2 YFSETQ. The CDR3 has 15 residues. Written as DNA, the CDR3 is TGCGCCAGCAGCCTGACAGGGGGCGGATTATATGGCTACACCTTC. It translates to CASSLTGGGLYGYTF.

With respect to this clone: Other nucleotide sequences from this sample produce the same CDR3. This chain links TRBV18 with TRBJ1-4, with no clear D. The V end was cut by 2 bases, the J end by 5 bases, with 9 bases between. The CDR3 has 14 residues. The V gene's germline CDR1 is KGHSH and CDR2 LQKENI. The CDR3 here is CASSPGQENEKLFF. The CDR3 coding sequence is TGTGCCAGCTCACCAGGGCAGGAAAATGAAAAACTGTTTTTT.

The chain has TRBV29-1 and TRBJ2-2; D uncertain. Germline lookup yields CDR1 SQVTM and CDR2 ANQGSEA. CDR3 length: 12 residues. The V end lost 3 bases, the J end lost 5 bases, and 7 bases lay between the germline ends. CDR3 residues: CSVDVWTGELFF. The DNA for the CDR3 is TGCAGCGTTGACGTATGGACCGGGGAGCTGTTTTTT.

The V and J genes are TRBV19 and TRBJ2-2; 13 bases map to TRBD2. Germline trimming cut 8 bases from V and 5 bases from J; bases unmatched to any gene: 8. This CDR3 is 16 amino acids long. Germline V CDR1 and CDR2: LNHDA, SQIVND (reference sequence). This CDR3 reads CASGSTGLAGTGELFF. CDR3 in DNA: TGTGCCAGTGGGTCTACGGGACTAGCGGGGACCGGGGAGCTGTTTTTT.

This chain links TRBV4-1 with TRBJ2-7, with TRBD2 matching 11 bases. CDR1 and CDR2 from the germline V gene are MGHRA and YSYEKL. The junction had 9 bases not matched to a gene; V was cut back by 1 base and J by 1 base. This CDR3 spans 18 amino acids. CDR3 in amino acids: CASSQGLAGPYNSYEQYF. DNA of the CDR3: TGCGCCAGCAGCCAAGGACTAGCGGGACCCTACAATTCCTACGAGCAGTACTTC.

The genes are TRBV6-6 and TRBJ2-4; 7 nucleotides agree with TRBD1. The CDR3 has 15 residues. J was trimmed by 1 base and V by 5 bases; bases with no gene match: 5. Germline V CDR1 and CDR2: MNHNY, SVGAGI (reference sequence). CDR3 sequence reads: CASSHPDRAKNIQYF. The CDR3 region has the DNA TGTGCCAGCAGTCACCCGGACAGGGCCAAAAACATTCAGTACTTC.